Below, 4 T cell receptor beta chains from the same sample are listed, as sequenced in a study of blood T cell repertoires in COVID-19. Generated by immunoSEQ multiplex PCR, the TCRdb table keeps only in-frame clones and is missing some. The sample shows under 300,000 clones, roughly four fifths of them seen only once. Sequencing used peripheral blood. Receptors were obtained from a woman aged 18-29 years with acute or convalescent COVID-19.

The sample holds a few counts of this clone. The chain has TRBV4-1 and TRBJ1-1; D might be TRBD1 (5 bases). The germline V gene encodes CDR1 MGHRA and CDR2 YSYEKL. V lost 0 bases to trimming and J lost 13 bases, with 12 bases between them. CDR3 length equals 12 residues. The chain's CDR3 is CASSQDGGVGFF. The CDR3 nucleotides are TGCGCCAGCAGCCAAGATGGAGGGGTAGGTTTCTTT.

The CDR3 bases are TGCGCCAGCAGCTATCAGGGGGCAGGTCAGCCCCAGCATTTT. Residues: CASSYQGAGQPQHF. The chain is built from TRBV5-1 and TRBJ1-5, with 8 bases lining up with TRBD1. The J segment lost 6 bases and the V segment lost 3 bases, leaving 5 bases of the junction unmatched. Germline loops: CDR1 SGHRS, CDR2 YFSETQ. The CDR3 has 14 amino acids.

This chain connects TRBV11-2 to TRBJ2-5; unclear D gene. V lost 1 base to trimming and J lost 5 bases, with 2 bases between them. Germline V gene lookup returns CDR1 SGHAT and CDR2 FQNNGV. The CDR3 length is 11 residues. The CDR3 region has the DNA TGTGCCAGCAGCTTAGCGGAGACCCAGTACTTC. Translated: CASSLAETQYF.

J is TRBJ1-1 and V is TRBV7-6; D perhaps matches TRBD1 (5 bases). The length of the CDR3 is 15 residues. The germline CDR1 and CDR2 sequences are SGHVS and FNYEAQ. Trimming pared 5 bases from V and 1 base from J, leaving 14 bases between. CDR3 amino acids: CASSTEWGRNTEAFF. The DNA of the CDR3 is TGTGCCAGCAGCACCGAATGGGGCAGGAACACTGAAGCTTTCTTT.